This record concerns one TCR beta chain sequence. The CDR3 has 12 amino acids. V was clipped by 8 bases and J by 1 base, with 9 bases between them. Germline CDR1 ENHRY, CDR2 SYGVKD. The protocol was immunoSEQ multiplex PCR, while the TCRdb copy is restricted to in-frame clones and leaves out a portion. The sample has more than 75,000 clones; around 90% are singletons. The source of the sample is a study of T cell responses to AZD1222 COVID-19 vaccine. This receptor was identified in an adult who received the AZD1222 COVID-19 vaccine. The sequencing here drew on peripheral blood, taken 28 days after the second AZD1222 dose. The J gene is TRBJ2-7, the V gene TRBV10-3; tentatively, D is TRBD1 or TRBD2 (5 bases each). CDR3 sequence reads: CAIGTASYEQYF. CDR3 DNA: TGTGCCATCGGGACGGCATCCTACGAGCAGTACTTC.